This entry concerns a single T cell receptor beta chain. Followed over time, Seattle patients had been enrolled while infection was active. This CDR3 has 16 residues. The V gene's germline CDR1 is GTSNPN and CDR2 SVGIG (reference sequence). V lost 1 base, J lost 8 bases, and 12 bases stayed unmatched. The data are from a study of blood T cell repertoires in COVID-19. For the study at large: Sites in the United States, Italy and Spain provided acute and convalescent COVID-19 samples. The cDNA or gDNA used as material had been derived from T cells, B-cell-depleted T cells, or PBMCs.

Per the original methods: Reference gene primer amplification yielded estimated nucleated cell counts. The method was immunoSEQ multiplex PCR; TCRdb's version includes in-frame clones alone and lacks a portion of them. The DNA was the basis for D and trimming; V, J and clone size are from that table. Counted here are about 160,000 clones, 85% to 90% occurring once; the ten biggest clones make up about a tenth. The chain combines TRBV30 with TRBJ2-1; 9 nucleotides line up with TRBD2. This TCR was recovered from a woman between 70 and 85 years old with COVID-19, enrolled during active disease. The sample was peripheral blood. The CDR3 sequence: CAWSGNLRGGQDEQFF. In DNA form, the CDR3 reads TGTGCCTGGAGTGGCAACCTGCGGGGGGGTCAGGATGAGCAGTTCTTC.